This T cell receptor beta chain emerged from a study of blood T cell repertoires in COVID-19. Whole-study context: Acute and convalescent COVID-19 samples came from the United States, Italy and Spain. Sample material is recorded as cDNA or gDNA derived from T cells, B-cell-depleted T cells, or PBMCs.

Per the study methods: Amplification of reference gene primers provided the estimated nucleated cell counts. Some clones are missing from TCRdb's copy, which holds only in-frame ones; the method was immunoSEQ multiplex PCR. V and J calls and clone size follow that table, whereas D and trimming were derived from the DNA. The sample includes around 92,000 clones, over 65% of them seen just once. Followed longitudinally, the Seattle patients had been enrolled during active infection. This CDR3 region has 16 residues. The junction had 4 bases not matched to a gene; V was cut back by 0 bases and J by 4 bases. CDR1 is SGHDN and CDR2 is FVKESK in the germline V gene.

The V gene is TRBV14, the J gene TRBJ2-1, with 9 bases that match TRBD2. The receptor was isolated from a man between 65 and 85 years old with COVID-19, enrolled during active disease. Sequencing was done on a sample of peripheral blood. CDR3 DNA: TGTGCCAGCAGCCAAGAAAGACTAGCGGAGTACAATGAGCAGTTCTTC. It codes for CASSQERLAEYNEQFF.